Listed below are T cell receptor beta chains from one sample, sequenced in a study of cytomegalovirus exposure and HLA in healthy donors. The method was immunoSEQ multiplex PCR; TCRdb's version includes in-frame clones alone and lacks a portion of them. Of about 120,000 clones detected, roughly 76% appear once; the ten largest clones hold 2.1%. What was sequenced was PBMCs. These receptors all stem from a man in his thirties or forties in good health and CMV-seronegative. Each CDR3 is given with its conserved first and last residue. D genes are given only for firm matches.

j_gene | d_gene | v_gene | CDR3nt | CDR3aa
TRBJ2-6 | TRBD1 | TRBV9 | TGTGCCAGCAGCCCAACCCCCGGGACAGGGGGCTCGGCTGGGGCCAACGTCCTGACTTTC | CASSPTPGTGGSAGANVLTF
TRBJ2-6 | NA | TRBV29-1 | TGCAGCGTTGACAGGCCGCCCTCTGGGGCCAACGTCCTGACTTTC | CSVDRPPSGANVLTF
TRBJ1-1 | NA | TRBV5-1 | TGCGCCAGCAGCTACTATGGTCGGAACACTGAAGCTTTCTTT | CASSYYGRNTEAFF
TRBJ2-1 | TRBD2 | TRBV7-9 | TGTGCCAGCCCCGCGGCGGGGGGGCCTCCCTACAATGAGCAGTTCTTC | CASPAAGGPPYNEQFF
TRBJ2-3 | TRBD2 | TRBV6-5 | TGTGCCAGCAGTTACTCAGCGGGGGGGAGCACAGATACGCAGTATTTT | CASSYSAGGSTDTQYF
TRBJ1-2 | TRBD1 | TRBV6-1 | TGTGCCAGCAGCCGGGGGACAGACTATGGCTACACCTTC | CASSRGTDYGYTF
TRBJ2-2 | NA | TRBV2 | TGTGCCAGCGGAATAGACAGCCACCCCGGGGAGCTGTTTTTT | CASGIDSHPGELFF
TRBJ2-1 | NA | TRBV5-5 | TGTGCCAGCAGCTTGGTGGGGGGGCTCGAGGATGAGCAGTTCTTC | CASSLVGGLEDEQFF
TRBJ1-1 | NA | TRBV5-8 | TGTGCCAGCAGCTTGGGGCAGTTCATGAACACTGAAGCTTTCTTT | CASSLGQFMNTEAFF
TRBJ2-4 | NA | TRBV27 | TGTGCCAGCAGTCCCCGGTCAGGGCTAGCCAAAAACATTCAGTACTTC | CASSPRSGLAKNIQYF
TRBJ1-5 | TRBD1 | TRBV18 | TGTGCCAGCTCACCAACTACAGGGGATCAGCCCCAGCATTTT | CASSPTTGDQPQHF
TRBJ2-7 | NA | TRBV5-1 | TGCGCCAGCAGCTCCCAACCCGGTTACGAGCAGTACTTC | CASSSQPGYEQYF